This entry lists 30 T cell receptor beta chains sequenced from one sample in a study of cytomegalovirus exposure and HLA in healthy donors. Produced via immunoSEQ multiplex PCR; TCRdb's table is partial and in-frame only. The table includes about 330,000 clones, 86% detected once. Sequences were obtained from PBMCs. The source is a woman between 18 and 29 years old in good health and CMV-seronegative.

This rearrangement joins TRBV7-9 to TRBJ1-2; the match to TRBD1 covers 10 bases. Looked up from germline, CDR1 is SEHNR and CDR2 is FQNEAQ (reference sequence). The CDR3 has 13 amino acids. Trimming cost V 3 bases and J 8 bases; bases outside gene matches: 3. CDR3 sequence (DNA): TGTGCCAGCAGCTTCGGGACAGGGGAAGGCTACACCTTC. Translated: CASSFGTGEGYTF. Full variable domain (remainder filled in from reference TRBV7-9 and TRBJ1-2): DTGVSQNPRHKITKRGQNVTFRCDPISEHNRLYWYRQTLGQGPEFLTYFQNEAQLEKSRLLSDRFSAERPKGSFSTLEIQRTEQGDSAMYLCASSFGTGEGYTFGSGTRLTVV.

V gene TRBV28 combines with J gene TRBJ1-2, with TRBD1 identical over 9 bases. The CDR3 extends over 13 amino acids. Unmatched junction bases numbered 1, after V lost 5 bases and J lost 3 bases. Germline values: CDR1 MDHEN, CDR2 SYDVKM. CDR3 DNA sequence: TGTGCCAGCAGTCGGGACAGGGACTATGGCTACACCTTC. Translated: CASSRDRDYGYTF.

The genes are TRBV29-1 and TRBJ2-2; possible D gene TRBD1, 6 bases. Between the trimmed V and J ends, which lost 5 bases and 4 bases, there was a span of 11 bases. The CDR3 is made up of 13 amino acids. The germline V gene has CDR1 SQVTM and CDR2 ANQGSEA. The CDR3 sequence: CSVPARGTGELFF. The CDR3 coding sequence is TGCAGCGTTCCAGCCAGGGGCACCGGGGAGCTGTTTTTT.

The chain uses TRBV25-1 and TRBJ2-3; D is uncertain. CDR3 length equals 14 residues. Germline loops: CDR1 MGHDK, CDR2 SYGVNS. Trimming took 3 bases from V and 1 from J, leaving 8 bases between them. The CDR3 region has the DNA TGTGCCAGCAGTGATGGGCGTGGCACAGATACGCAGTATTTT. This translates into CASSDGRGTDTQYF. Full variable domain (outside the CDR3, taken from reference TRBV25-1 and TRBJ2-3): EADIYQTPRYLVIGTGKKITLECSQTMGHDKMYWYQQDPGMELHLIHYSYGVNSTEKGDLSSESTVSRIRTEHFPLTLESARPSHTSQYLCASSDGRGTDTQYFGPGTRLTVL.

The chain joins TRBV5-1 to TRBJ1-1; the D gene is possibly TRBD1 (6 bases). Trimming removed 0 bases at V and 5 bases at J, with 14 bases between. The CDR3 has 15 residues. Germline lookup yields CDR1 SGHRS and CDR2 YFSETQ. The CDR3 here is CASSLAGAGVTEAFF. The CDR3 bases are TGCGCCAGCAGCTTGGCAGGTGCAGGGGTGACTGAAGCTTTCTTT.

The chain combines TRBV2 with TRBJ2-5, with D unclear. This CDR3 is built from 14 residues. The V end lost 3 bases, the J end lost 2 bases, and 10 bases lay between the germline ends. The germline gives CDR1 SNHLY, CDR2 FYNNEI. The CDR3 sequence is CASSDSYRQETQYF. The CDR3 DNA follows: TGTGCCAGCAGTGATTCCTACCGTCAAGAGACCCAGTACTTC.

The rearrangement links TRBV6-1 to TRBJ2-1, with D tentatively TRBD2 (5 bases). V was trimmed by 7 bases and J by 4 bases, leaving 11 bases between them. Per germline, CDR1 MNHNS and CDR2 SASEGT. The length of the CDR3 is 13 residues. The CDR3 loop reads CASILDFYNEQFF. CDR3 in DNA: TGTGCCAGCATCTTGGACTTTTACAATGAGCAGTTCTTC.

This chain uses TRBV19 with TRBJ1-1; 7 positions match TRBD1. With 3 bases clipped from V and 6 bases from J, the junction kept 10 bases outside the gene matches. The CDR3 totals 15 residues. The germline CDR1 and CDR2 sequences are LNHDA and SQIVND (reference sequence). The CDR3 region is CASSIGDSSYSEAFF. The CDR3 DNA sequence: TGTGCCAGTAGTATTGGGGACAGCTCCTACTCTGAAGCTTTCTTT.

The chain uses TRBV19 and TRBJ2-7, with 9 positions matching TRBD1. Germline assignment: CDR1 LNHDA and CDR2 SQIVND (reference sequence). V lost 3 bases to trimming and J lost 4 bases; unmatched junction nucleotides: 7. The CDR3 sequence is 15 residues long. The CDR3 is CASSITQGAVYEQYF. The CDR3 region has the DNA TGTGCCAGTAGTATCACACAGGGGGCAGTTTACGAGCAGTACTTC.

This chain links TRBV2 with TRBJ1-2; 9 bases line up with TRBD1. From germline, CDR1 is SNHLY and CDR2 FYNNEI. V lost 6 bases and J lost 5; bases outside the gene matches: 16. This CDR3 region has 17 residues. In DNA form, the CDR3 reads TGTGCCAGCAGAGGGGGAACAGGGGGCGCGGGGGAATATGGCTACACCTTC. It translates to CASRGGTGGAGEYGYTF. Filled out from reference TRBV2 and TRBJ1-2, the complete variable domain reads EPEVTQTPSHQVTQMGQEVILRCVPISNHLYFYWYRQILGQKVEFLVSFYNNEISEKSEIFDDQFSVERPDGSNFTLKIRSTKLEDSAMYFCASRGGTGGAGEYGYTFGSGTRLTVV.

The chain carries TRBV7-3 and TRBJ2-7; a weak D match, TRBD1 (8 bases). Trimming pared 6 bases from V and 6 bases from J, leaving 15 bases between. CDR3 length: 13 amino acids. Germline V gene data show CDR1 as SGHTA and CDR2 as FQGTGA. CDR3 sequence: CASSSDREGEQYF. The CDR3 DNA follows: TGTGCCAGCAGTTCGGACAGGGAGGGCGAGCAGTACTTC.

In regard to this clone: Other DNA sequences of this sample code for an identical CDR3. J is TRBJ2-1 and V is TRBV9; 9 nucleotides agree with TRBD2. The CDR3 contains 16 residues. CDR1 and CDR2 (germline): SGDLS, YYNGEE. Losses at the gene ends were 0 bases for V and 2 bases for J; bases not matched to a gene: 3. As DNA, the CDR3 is TGTGCCAGCAGCGTAGGCCCTAGCGGGACCTACAATGAGCAGTTCTTC. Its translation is CASSVGPSGTYNEQFF.

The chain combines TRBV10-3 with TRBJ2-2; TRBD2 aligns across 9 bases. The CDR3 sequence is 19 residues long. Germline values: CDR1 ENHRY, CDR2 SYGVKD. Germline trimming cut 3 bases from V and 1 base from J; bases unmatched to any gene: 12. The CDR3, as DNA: TGTGCCATCAGTGACAAACCGGGGCTAGCGGGGCTGAACACCGGGGAGCTGTTTTTT. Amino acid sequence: CAISDKPGLAGLNTGELFF.

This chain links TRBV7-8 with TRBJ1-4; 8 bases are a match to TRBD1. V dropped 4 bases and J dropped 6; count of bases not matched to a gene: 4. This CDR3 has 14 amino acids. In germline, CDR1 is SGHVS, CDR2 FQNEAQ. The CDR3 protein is CASSSDRVDEKLFF. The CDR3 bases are TGTGCCAGCAGCTCGGACAGGGTCGATGAAAAACTGTTTTTT.

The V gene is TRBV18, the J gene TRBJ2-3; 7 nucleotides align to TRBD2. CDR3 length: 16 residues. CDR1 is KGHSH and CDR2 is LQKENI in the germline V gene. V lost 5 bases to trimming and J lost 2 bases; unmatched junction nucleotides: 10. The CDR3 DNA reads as TGTGCCAGCTCAGACCCGGGACTAAAGTACACAGATACGCAGTATTTT. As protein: CASSDPGLKYTDTQYF.

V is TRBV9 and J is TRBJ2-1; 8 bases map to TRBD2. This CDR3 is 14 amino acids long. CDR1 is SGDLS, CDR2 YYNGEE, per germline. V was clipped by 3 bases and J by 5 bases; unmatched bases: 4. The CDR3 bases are TGTGCCAGCAGCGCAGGACTAGCCAACAATGAGCAGTTCTTC. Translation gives CASSAGLANNEQFF.

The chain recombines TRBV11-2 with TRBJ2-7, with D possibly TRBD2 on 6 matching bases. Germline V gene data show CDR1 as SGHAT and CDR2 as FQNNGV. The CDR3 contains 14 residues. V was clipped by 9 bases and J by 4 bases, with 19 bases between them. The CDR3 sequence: CASALGLGPYEQYF. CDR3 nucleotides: TGTGCCAGTGCTTTGGGACTGGGGCCGTACGAGCAGTACTTC.

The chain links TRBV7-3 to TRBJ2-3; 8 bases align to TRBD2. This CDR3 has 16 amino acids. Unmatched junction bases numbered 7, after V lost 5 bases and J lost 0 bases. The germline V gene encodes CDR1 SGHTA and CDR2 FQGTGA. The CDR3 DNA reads TGTGCCAGCAGCCAACTAGCGGAGCGAAGCACAGATACGCAGTATTTT. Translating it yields CASSQLAERSTDTQYF. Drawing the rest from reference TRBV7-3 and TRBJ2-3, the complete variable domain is GAGVSQTPSNKVTEKGKYVELRCDPISGHTALYWYRQSLGQGPEFLIYFQGTGAADDSGLPNDRFFAVRPEGSVSTLKIQRTERGDSAVYLCASSQLAERSTDTQYFGPGTRLTVL.

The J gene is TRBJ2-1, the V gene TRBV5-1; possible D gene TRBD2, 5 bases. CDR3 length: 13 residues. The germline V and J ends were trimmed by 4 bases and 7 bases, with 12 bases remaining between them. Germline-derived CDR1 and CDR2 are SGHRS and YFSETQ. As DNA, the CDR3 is TGCGCCAGCAGCCACACCCGCGGGAATGAGCAGTTCTTC. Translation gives CASSHTRGNEQFF.

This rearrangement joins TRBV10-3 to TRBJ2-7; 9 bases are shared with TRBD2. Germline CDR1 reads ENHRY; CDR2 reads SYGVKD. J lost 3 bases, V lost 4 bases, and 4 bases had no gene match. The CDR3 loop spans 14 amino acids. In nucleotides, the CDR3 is TGTGCCATCAGTGCAATTAGCGGGGGCTACGAGCAGTACTTC. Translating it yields CAISAISGGYEQYF.

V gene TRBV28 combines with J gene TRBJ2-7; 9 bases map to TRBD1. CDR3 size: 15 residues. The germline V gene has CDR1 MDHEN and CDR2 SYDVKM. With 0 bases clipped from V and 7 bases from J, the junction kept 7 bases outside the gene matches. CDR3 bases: TGTGCCAGCAGTTTATGGGGACAGGGTACGGGGGAGCAGTACTTC. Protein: CASSLWGQGTGEQYF.

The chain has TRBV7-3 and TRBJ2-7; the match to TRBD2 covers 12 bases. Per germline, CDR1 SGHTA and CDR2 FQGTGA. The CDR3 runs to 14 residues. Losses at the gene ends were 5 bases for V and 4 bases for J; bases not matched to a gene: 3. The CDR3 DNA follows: TGTGCCAGCAGCCCAGGGACTAGCGGGTACGAGCAGTACTTC. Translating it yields CASSPGTSGYEQYF.

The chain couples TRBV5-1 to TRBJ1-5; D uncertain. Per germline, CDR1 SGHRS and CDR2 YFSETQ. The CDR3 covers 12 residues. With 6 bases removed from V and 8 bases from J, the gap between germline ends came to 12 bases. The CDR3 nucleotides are TGCGCCAGCACCATCATGCAGGAGCCCCAGCATTTT. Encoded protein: CASTIMQEPQHF. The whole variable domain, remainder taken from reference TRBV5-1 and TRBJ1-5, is KAGVTQTPRYLIKTRGQQVTLSCSPISGHRSVSWYQQTPGQGLQFLFEYFSETQRNKGNFPGRFSGRQFSNSRSEMNVSTLELGDSALYLCASTIMQEPQHFGDGTRLSIL.

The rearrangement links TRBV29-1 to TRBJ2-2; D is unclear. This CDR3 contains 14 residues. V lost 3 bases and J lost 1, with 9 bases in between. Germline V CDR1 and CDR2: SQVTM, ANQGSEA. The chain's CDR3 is CSVESVGNTGELFF. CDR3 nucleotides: TGCAGCGTTGAGAGCGTAGGGAACACCGGGGAGCTGTTTTTT.

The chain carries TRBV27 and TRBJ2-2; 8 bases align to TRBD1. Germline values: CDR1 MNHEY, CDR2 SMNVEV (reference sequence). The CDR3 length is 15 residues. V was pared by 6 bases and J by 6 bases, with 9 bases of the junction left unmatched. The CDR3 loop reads CASRLQGGFAGELFF. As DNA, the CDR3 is TGTGCCAGCAGATTACAGGGGGGATTCGCCGGGGAGCTGTTTTTT.

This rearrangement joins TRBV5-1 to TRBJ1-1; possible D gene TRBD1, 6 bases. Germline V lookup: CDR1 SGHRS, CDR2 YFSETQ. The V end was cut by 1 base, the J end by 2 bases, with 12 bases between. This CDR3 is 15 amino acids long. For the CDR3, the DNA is TGCGCCAGCAGCTTGTCCGGACAGCCTAACACTGAAGCTTTCTTT. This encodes CASSLSGQPNTEAFF.

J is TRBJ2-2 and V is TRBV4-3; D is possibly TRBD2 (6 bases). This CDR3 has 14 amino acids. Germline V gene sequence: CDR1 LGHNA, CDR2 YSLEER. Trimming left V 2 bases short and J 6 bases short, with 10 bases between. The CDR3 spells CASSQLSGSGELFF. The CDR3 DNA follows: TGCGCCAGCAGCCAACTTAGCGGCTCCGGGGAGCTGTTTTTT.

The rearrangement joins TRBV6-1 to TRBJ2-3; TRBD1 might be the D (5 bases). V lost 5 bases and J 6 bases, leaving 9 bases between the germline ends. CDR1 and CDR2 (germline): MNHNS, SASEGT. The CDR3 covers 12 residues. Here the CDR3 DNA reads TGTGCCAGCAGTCGACAGATTGATACGCAGTATTTT. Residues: CASSRQIDTQYF.

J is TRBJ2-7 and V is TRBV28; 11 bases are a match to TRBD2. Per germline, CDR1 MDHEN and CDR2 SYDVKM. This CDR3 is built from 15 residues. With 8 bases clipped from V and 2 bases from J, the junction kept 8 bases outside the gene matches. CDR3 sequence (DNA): TGTGCCAGCTATGGGCTAGCGGGAGGAACCTACGAGCAGTACTTC. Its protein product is CASYGLAGGTYEQYF.

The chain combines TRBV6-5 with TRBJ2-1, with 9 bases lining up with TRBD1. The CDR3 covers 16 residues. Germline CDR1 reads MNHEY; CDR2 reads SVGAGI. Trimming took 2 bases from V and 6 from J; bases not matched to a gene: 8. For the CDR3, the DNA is TGTGCCAGCAGTTACCAGGGACAGGGCATACCCAATGAGCAGTTCTTC. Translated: CASSYQGQGIPNEQFF.